This TCR beta chain came from a study of cytomegalovirus exposure and HLA in healthy donors. This CDR3 region has 14 residues. V gave up 1 base and J gave up 3 bases, with 11 bases separating them. The germline V gene has CDR1 SGHDT and CDR2 YYEEEE. General observations from the study: Confirmation in vitro established that a few CMV-associated chains were specific for CMV antigens. Some TCR beta chains (164 of them) were listed as cytomegalovirus-associated.

This PCR relied on a set of 60 Vbeta primers and 13 Jbeta primers. TCRdb keeps only in-frame clones here, not all; method: immunoSEQ multiplex PCR. The sample lists 200,000 or so clones; 75% to 90% were seen once. This clone was seen a handful of times. Its target is unknown. The gene calls are TRBV5-6 and TRBJ2-7; maybe TRBD1 (5 bases). What was sequenced was PBMCs. The sequence derives from a woman aged 50 to 65 in good health and CMV-seropositive. The CDR3 DNA reads as TGTGCCAGCAGCTTGACAGGCAACGACTACGAGCAGTACTTC. This encodes CASSLTGNDYEQYF.